This is a list of T cell receptor beta chains from one sample in a study of T-cell reconstitution after alpha-beta-depleted transplantation in children. TCRdb reprocessed the PCR reads via MiXCR and lists one record per CDR3 protein. The sample lists 100,000 to 120,000 distinct CDR3 sequences, 10% occurring once. The specimen comprised PBMCs from the stem cell graft donor, sampled from the stem cell graft. The source is a human donor who donated a stem cell graft to a child with acute lymphoblastic leukemia. The CDR3 runs from the conserved cysteine through the conserved F or W. D genes are given only for firm matches. Clone size appears in some rows only: once, few, many, or a class for an expanded clone.

J gene	D gene	clone size	V gene	CDR3 protein	CDR3 DNA
TRBJ1-5	-	many	TRBV3-1	CASSQESGFGQPQHF	TGTGCCAGCAGCCAAGAGTCAGGGTTCGGACAGCCCCAGCATTTT
TRBJ2-3	TRBD2	many	TRBV11-2	CASSSVTRLAGGSTDTQYF	TGTGCCAGCAGCTCCGTAACCCGACTAGCGGGGGGAAGCACAGATACGCAGTATTTT
TRBJ2-7	-	many	TRBV4-3	CASSQANSYEQYF	TGCGCCAGCAGCCAAGCGAACAGCTACGAGCAGTACTTC
TRBJ1-3	-	many	TRBV15	CATSRDGGSPNSGNTIYF	TGTGCCACCAGCAGAGATGGGGGCAGTCCCAATTCAGGGAACACCATATATTTT
TRBJ2-1	-	many	TRBV7-8	CASSLQSSNYNEQFF	TGTGCCAGCAGCTTACAATCTAGCAACTACAATGAGCAGTTCTTC
TRBJ2-4	-	many	TRBV12-3/TRBV12-4	CASSLFDTKNIQYF	TGTGCCAGCAGCCTGTTTGACACCAAAAACATTCAGTACTTC
TRBJ1-5	-	many	TRBV12-3/TRBV12-4	CASSLERDSNQPQHF	TGTGCCAGCAGTTTAGAAAGGGATAGCAATCAGCCCCAGCATTTT
TRBJ2-7	-	many	TRBV7-6	CASSPGDIEEQYF	TGTGCCAGCAGCCCTGGGGATATAGAAGAACAGTACTTC
TRBJ2-5	TRBD1	many	TRBV7-2	CASRPPGQGKETQYF	TGTGCCAGCAGACCCCCTGGACAGGGGAAAGAGACCCAGTACTTC
TRBJ2-1	TRBD1	many	TRBV27	CASSLRRGTGGKSSYNEQFF	TGTGCCAGCAGTCTCCGGCGGGGGACAGGGGGGAAAAGCTCCTACAATGAGCAGTTCTTC
TRBJ2-3	TRBD2	many	TRBV20-1	CSARPPQAGTDTQYF	TGCAGTGCTAGACCCCCCCAAGCGGGGACAGATACGCAGTATTTT
TRBJ2-3	-	many	TRBV2	CASLRLRPSTDTQYF	TGTGCCAGCCTTAGACTTCGCCCTAGCACAGATACGCAGTATTTT
TRBJ2-7	-	-	TRBV10-1	CASSESRVSHEQYF	TGCGCCAGCAGTGAGTCCAGGGTGTCCCACGAGCAGTACTTC
TRBJ2-3	TRBD2	-	TRBV20-1	CSAPLAGTDTQYF	TGCAGTGCCCCACTAGCGGGGACAGATACGCAGTATTTT
TRBJ2-5	-	many	TRBV20-1	CSAITRGFQETQYF	TGCAGTGCGATCACCCGTGGGTTCCAAGAGACCCAGTACTTC
TRBJ1-1	TRBD1	few	TRBV6-1	CASRPLGGQGNTEAFF	TGTGCCAGCAGACCCCTAGGGGGACAGGGGAACACTGAAGCTTTCTTT
TRBJ2-2	-	many	TRBV20-1	CSATGPSGELFF	TGCAGTGCCACAGGACCGTCCGGGGAGCTGTTTTTT
TRBJ1-1	TRBD1	many	TRBV6-5	CAAQRGQTEAFF	TGTGCCGCGCAAAGGGGGCAGACTGAAGCTTTCTTT
TRBJ2-1	TRBD1	many	TRBV28	CASSPFSGGNEQFF	TGTGCCAGCAGTCCTTTTTCAGGGGGCAATGAGCAGTTCTTC
TRBJ1-5	-	many	TRBV6-2/TRBV6-3	CASREVSGQPQHF	TGTGCCAGCAGGGAGGTATCAGGTCAGCCCCAGCATTTT
TRBJ1-3	-	many	TRBV6-1	CASSTDNSGNTIYF	TGTGCCAGCAGTACGGACAACTCTGGAAACACCATATATTTT
TRBJ2-1	TRBD2	many	TRBV18	CASSPSSGGYNEQFF	TGTGCCAGCTCACCCTCCAGCGGGGGCTACAATGAGCAGTTCTTC
TRBJ1-4	-	many	TRBV30	CAWSFARGSRTNEKLFF	TGTGCCTGGAGTTTTGCCAGGGGTTCGCGAACTAATGAAAAACTGTTTTTT
TRBJ2-7	-	many	TRBV6-5	CASSYSRQLGNEQYF	TGTGCCAGCAGTTACTCGAGGCAGCTTGGCAACGAGCAGTACTTC
TRBJ2-7	-	many	TRBV29-1	CSVRGSTYEQYF	TGCAGCGTTCGGGGGTCCACCTACGAGCAGTACTTC
TRBJ1-5	-	-	TRBV28	CASSLAYTRFNQPQHF	TGTGCCAGCAGTTTAGCTTATACACGGTTCAATCAGCCCCAGCATTTT
TRBJ2-7	-	many	TRBV5-1	CASSLDGRRYEQYF	TGCGCCAGCAGCTTGGACGGCAGGCGCTACGAGCAGTACTTC
TRBJ2-1	TRBD2	many	TRBV6-5	CASSATSGYTYNEQFF	TGTGCCAGCAGCGCCACTAGCGGGTACACCTACAATGAGCAGTTCTTC
TRBJ2-2	TRBD2	many	TRBV25-1	CASSDLAGANTGELFF	TGTGCCAGCAGTGACCTAGCGGGCGCGAACACCGGGGAGCTGTTTTTT
TRBJ2-2	-	many	TRBV15	CATSRDLGELFF	TGTGCCACCAGCAGAGATCTCGGGGAGCTGTTTTTT
TRBJ2-3	-	many	TRBV28	CASSSGAGTDTQYF	TGTGCCAGCAGTTCAGGGGCGGGCACAGATACGCAGTATTTT